This TCR beta chain appears in the sequencing data of a study of CD8 T cells in Susac syndrome. Study overall: The Susac syndrome patients that were sequenced included more than 5 with active disease and under ten in remission.

Susac syndrome patients met recently defined diagnostic criteria for definite or probable disease. The authors reverse transcribed 0.5 to 1 ug RNA with random hexamers. TCRdb re-analysed the immunoSEQ multiplex PCR reads in MiXCR, keeping a single row per CDR3 protein. The sample includes approximately 160,000 distinct CDR3 sequences, around 95% seen only once; the top ten take about 0.13%. The CDR3 length is 15 residues. Losses at the gene ends were 3 bases for V and 7 bases for J; bases not matched to a gene: 9. CDR1 and CDR2 from the germline V gene are LGHNA and YSLEER. The rearrangement joins TRBV4-3 to TRBJ2-5, with 9 bases identical to TRBD2. Sequenced material: CD4+ T cells from PBMCs. The clonotype originates from a human donor with Susac syndrome. The CDR3 coding sequence is TGCGCCAGCAGCCAGGATTTAGCGGGGGTCCCGACCCAGTACTTC. This translates into CASSQDLAGVPTQYF.